The T cell receptor (beta chain) under discussion was sequenced for a study of CD8 T cells in ankylosing spondylitis. Findings of the study overall: Reportedly, significant enrichment of disease-linked clones occurred in matched ankylosing spondylitis synovial fluid. In the blood and synovial fluid of reactive arthritis, some motif variants had been previously reported.

In regard to this clonotype: Its antigen remains unidentified.

A single record per CDR3 protein comes from TCRdb applying MiXCR to the 5' RACE reads. The sample has roughly 190,000 distinct CDR3 sequences; 13% are singletons. Per the germline V gene, CDR1 is SEHNR and CDR2 is FQNEAQ (reference sequence). V was shortened by 0 bases and J by 3 bases, with 8 bases between the two germline ends. This CDR3 spans 14 amino acids. This TCR derives from a male donor with ankylosing spondylitis or in good health (not recorded which). The chain carries TRBV7-9 and TRBJ1-2, with a weak D call TRBD1 (5 bases). Sequencing was carried out using blood, either unsorted or a sorted T cell fraction (not recorded which). The CDR3 here is CASSLATEYYGYTF. CDR3 sequence (DNA): TGTGCCAGCAGCTTAGCGACAGAGTACTATGGCTACACCTTC.